This passage covers 16 T cell receptor beta chains from one sample sequenced in a study of blood T cells in healthy people across ages. Alongside a J-beta primer mix, a sample-barcoded 5' primer served in a second PCR lasting roughly 6 to 11 cycles. TCRdb ran MiXCR on the 5' RACE reads and lists one entry per CDR3 protein. Of approximately 1.5 million distinct CDR3 sequences listed, 30% to 35% are singletons. The material sequenced was blood. The receptor source for this set is a woman aged 25 to 39 in good health.

This clonotype was seen ten or more times. This chain connects TRBV29-1 to TRBJ2-7, with TRBD1 identical over 11 bases. With V trimmed by 8 bases and J by 6 bases, 6 bases remained unmatched. The CDR3 runs 12 residues. Germline CDR1 and CDR2: SQVTM and ANQGSEA. CDR3 in DNA: TGCAGCCAGCTAGGGACAGGGGGCGAGCAGTACTTC. This encodes CSQLGTGGEQYF.

Only a few counts were recorded for this clonotype. V usage is TRBV3-1 and J usage is TRBJ2-7; D not certain. The V end lost 1 base, the J end lost 9 bases, and 10 bases lay between the germline ends. The CDR3 consists of 12 residues. The V gene's germline CDR1 is LGHDT and CDR2 YNNKEL (reference sequence). CDR3 loop: CASSQGSGRQYF. The CDR3, as DNA: TGTGCCAGCAGCCAAGGTTCAGGACGGCAGTACTTC.

V gene TRBV7-3 combines with J gene TRBJ2-1; D possibly uses TRBD1 or TRBD2 (5 bases each). V was shortened by 3 bases and J by 0 bases, with 12 bases between the two germline ends. The germline V gene has CDR1 SGHTA and CDR2 FQGTGA. The CDR3 totals 16 residues. The CDR3 coding sequence is TGTGCCAGCAGCTTTGGGACCGTAAGCTCCTACAATGAGCAGTTCTTC. Residues: CASSFGTVSSYNEQFF.

The genes are TRBV7-9 and TRBJ2-5; either TRBD1 or TRBD2 may fit D (5 bases each). The tail of the sequence fits TRBJ2-7 better, so the J call may be wrong. The CDR3 is 14 residues long. Looked up from germline, CDR1 is SEHNR and CDR2 is FQNEAQ (reference sequence). The CDR3 reads CASSLVGTNYEQYF. The CDR3 nucleotides read TGTGCCAGCAGCTTAGTGGGGACCAACTACGAGCAGTACTTC.

This clonotype was recorded a few times. The rearrangement links TRBV5-1 to TRBJ1-1; D remains unclear. CDR3 size: 15 residues. V lost 0 bases and J 0 bases, leaving 9 bases between the germline ends. Germline values: CDR1 SGHRS, CDR2 YFSETQ. The CDR3 nucleotides are TGCGCCAGCAGCTTGGCCCGGACCGTGAACACTGAAGCTTTCTTT. Residues: CASSLARTVNTEAFF.

The chain is built from TRBV29-1 and TRBJ2-5; 7 positions match TRBD2. The DNA end favors TRBJ2-7, so the J call may be wrong. The CDR3 loop spans 15 amino acids. CDR1 is SQVTM, CDR2 ANQGSEA, per germline. This chain's CDR3 is CSVEDRPSGSYEQYF. CDR3 in DNA: TGCAGCGTTGAAGATCGGCCTAGCGGTTCCTACGAGCAGTACTTC.

The chain employs TRBV5-1 and TRBJ2-5; TRBD2 matches 8 bases. Germline loops: CDR1 SGHRS, CDR2 YFSETQ. V was clipped by 4 bases and J by 3 bases; unmatched bases: 17. The CDR3 has 18 residues. The CDR3 sequence is CASSLGLVGGGSKETQYF. The CDR3 bases are TGCGCCAGCAGCCTGGGACTAGTAGGTGGTGGGTCAAAAGAGACCCAGTACTTC.

The chain carries TRBV7-2 and TRBJ2-7; tentative D call: TRBD1 (6 bases). Trimming took 4 bases from V and 4 from J, leaving 17 bases between them. CDR1 SGHTA and CDR2 FQGNSA come from the germline V gene. The CDR3 is made up of 15 amino acids. CDR3 coding DNA: TGTGCCAGCAGCTCCTACCCCGGGACAAGATACGAGCAGTACTTC. Translating gives CASSSYPGTRYEQYF.

The chain employs TRBV11-2 and TRBJ2-1, with D possibly TRBD2 on 6 matching bases. Between the trimmed V and J ends, which lost 1 base and 7 bases, there was a span of 14 bases. Looked up from germline, CDR1 is SGHAT and CDR2 is FQNNGV. CDR3 length: 15 amino acids. This CDR3 reads CASSLGWGVGNEQFF. The CDR3 nucleotides read TGTGCCAGCAGCTTAGGCTGGGGGGTGGGGAATGAGCAGTTCTTC.

This clonotype came up a few times. The chain employs TRBV7-2 and TRBJ2-5; TRBD2 matches 8 bases. The germline gives CDR1 SGHTA, CDR2 FQGNSA. The CDR3 length is 15 residues. Losses at the gene ends were 5 bases for V and 1 base for J; bases not matched to a gene: 6. The CDR3 here is CASSRSGGPQETQYF. In DNA form, the CDR3 reads TGTGCCAGCAGCCGATCGGGGGGGCCCCAAGAGACCCAGTACTTC.

This clonotype was recorded a few times. The rearrangement links TRBV6-5 to TRBJ2-5; TRBD1 agrees at 8 bases. In germline, CDR1 is MNHEY, CDR2 SVGAGI. J was trimmed by 5 bases and V by 6 bases; bases with no gene match: 8. The CDR3 runs to 14 residues. The CDR3 here is CASRTTRTGETQYF. CDR3 nucleotide sequence: TGTGCCAGCAGGACCACGCGGACAGGGGAGACCCAGTACTTC.

The chain carries TRBV13 and TRBJ2-3; D gene uncertain. Trimming shortened V by 4 bases and J by 2 bases, and 10 bases separated the two germline ends. The CDR3 is made up of 14 amino acids. Germline assignment: CDR1 PRHDT and CDR2 FYEKMQ (reference sequence). The CDR3 loop is CASSYVSNTDTQYF. Written as DNA, the CDR3 is TGTGCCAGCAGCTACGTTAGTAACACAGATACGCAGTATTTT. Based on the CDR3 plus reference TRBV13 and TRBJ2-3, the full variable domain is AAGVIQSPRHLIKEKRETATLKCYPIPRHDTVYWYQQGPGQDPQFLISFYEKMQSDKGSIPDRFSAQQFSDYHSELNMSSLELGDSALYFCASSYVSNTDTQYFGPGTRLTVL.

In its sample, this clonotype was seen a few times. This rearrangement joins TRBV5-1 to TRBJ2-7; D perhaps matches TRBD1 (5 bases). The CDR3 loop spans 13 amino acids. Trimming removed 2 bases from V and 6 bases from J, with 12 bases in between. Germline CDR1 and CDR2: SGHRS and YFSETQ. The CDR3 protein is CASSLGSGAEQYF. The CDR3 DNA sequence: TGCGCCAGCAGCTTAGGTTCTGGGGCCGAGCAGTACTTC.

The chain carries TRBV20-1 and TRBJ2-7; 7 bases agree with TRBD2. Germline assignment: CDR1 DFQATT and CDR2 SNEGSKA (reference sequence). The CDR3 contains 13 residues. V shed 3 bases and J 2 bases; nucleotides not matched to a gene: 4. In nucleotides, the CDR3 is TGCAGTGCTAGCGGGGACTACACCTACGAGCAGTACTTC. It specifies CSASGDYTYEQYF.

This clonotype was seen only a few times. This chain connects TRBV7-7 to TRBJ2-1; D might be TRBD1 (5 bases). Germline CDR1 is SSHAT and CDR2 is FNYEAQ (reference sequence). The V and J ends lost 5 bases and 7 bases respectively, with 9 bases between them. The CDR3 loop spans 12 amino acids. CDR3 bases: TGTGCCAGCAGCGACGACAGTAATGAGCAGTTCTTC. Amino acid sequence: CASSDDSNEQFF.

This clonotype was observed a single time. The CDR3 DNA sequence: TGTGCCAGCAGGGAGACAGGGATACAAGAGACCCAGTACTTC. Translated, it gives CASRETGIQETQYF. The gene calls are TRBV2 and TRBJ2-5; 7 nucleotides agree with TRBD1. The germline V gene has CDR1 SNHLY and CDR2 FYNNEI. The CDR3 loop spans 14 amino acids. After removal of 6 bases from V and 2 bases from J, the junction contained 6 bases not matched to a gene. The whole variable domain, filled in from reference TRBV2 and TRBJ2-5, reads EPEVTQTPSHQVTQMGQEVILRCVPISNHLYFYWYRQILGQKVEFLVSFYNNEISEKSEIFDDQFSVERPDGSNFTLKIRSTKLEDSAMYFCASRETGIQETQYFGPGTRLLVL.